The T cell receptor beta chain under discussion was sequenced for a study of T cells in Graves' hyperthyroidism and ophthalmopathy (dated by TCRdb to between 2018 and 2021). Describing the broader study: Peripheral blood was sampled at the time of initial diagnosis, prior to any treatment. According to the paper, TCR Vbeta CDR3 sequencing was carried out on around 140 peripheral blood samples, which came from some 41 ophthalmopathy, some 73 hyperthyroidism and approximately 17 progressor patients. Thyroid tissue and blood T-cell repertoires from six Graves' hyperthyroidism patients were also compared in the study. To identify TCR V-J signatures that set the groups apart, the researchers used a discovery cohort of about a hundred patients, made up of roughly 40 with Graves' ophthalmopathy and about 60 with stable Graves' hyperthyroidism. Prospective prediction of ophthalmopathy was tested in an independent validation cohort consisting of about 20 hyperthyroidism patients and around 16 patients who later progressed to ophthalmopathy. The approximately 100 discovery patients were divided at random into training and test sets in a 7:3 ratio. After sampling, hyperthyroidism patients received methimazole starting at 30 mg daily, and ophthalmopathy patients received high-dose intravenous methylprednisolone. Overall study outcomes, separate from this receptor: Most expanded thyroid clonotypes (frequency above 0.001) were also found in blood, which suggests that blood repertoires may mirror thyroid immune responses. In validation, the model predicted progression to ophthalmopathy a median of about 6 months before onset, with around 70% sensitivity and roughly 72% specificity. Sample size was not statistically predetermined, and blinding of investigators to group allocation was not performed. Ophthalmopathy was separated from stable hyperthyroidism by a 13 V-J signature model, with just over 85% sensitivity and 81% to 82% specificity obtained in cross-validation and 80%/75% obtained in testing.

The TCR beta CDR3 regions were amplified from the RNA transcripts. The TCR CDR3 was subjected to a first round of RT-PCR using the HTBI primer set and the Qiagen OneStep RT-PCR kit. The libraries were constructed in a second round of multiplex PCR and then size-selected and purified. Libraries were sequenced paired-end with 100 bp reads on an Illumina HiSeq2000. The authors' pipeline ran thus. SOAPnuke was used to process the raw data, with reads discarded if the reads contained adapters or uncalled bases, had a mean Phred below 15, or lacked an exact constant-primer or identifier match. High-quality paired reads were merged with COPE v1.2.5, and unique nucleotide sequences were defined as clonotypes. Clonotypes were aligned to IMGT TRBV, TRBD and TRBJ reference segments using MiTCR v1.1. Analysis was restricted to V-J combinations with a frequency above 0.0001, which covered 99% to 99.2% of repertoires. A TCS score was defined as the ratio of F50 (clonal expansion) to E x V (chaos), with BLOSUM62-based TCRdist applied between CDR3 peptides within each V-J. Welch's t-statistics and random forest reduced just over 500 V-J features to fewer than 15, which were used in a naive Bayes classifier (R e1071). The public sequencing data were trimmed at Q25 with fastp and processed into clonotypes with MiXCR by TCRdb, which kept only in-frame beta chains. Merged by CDR3 protein, the rows form single entries marked with the most common genes and DNA. The V and J calls reflect TCRdb's pipeline rather than the authors' work. The sample profile shows about 420,000 distinct CDR3 sequences; more than 15% of them were found once. The ten largest clones capture over 12% of the sample.

In its sample, this clonotype was seen many times. The antigen this receptor binds is unknown. No quality values exist for individual bases; no much larger clone is one base distant. CDR1 and CDR2 were assigned from the germline V gene (reference sequence) as DFQATT and SNEGSKA. CDR3 length: 14 amino acids, cysteine to phenylalanine. Here the CDR3 DNA is all that survives: 42 bases in frame from base 1. The germline ends are 16 bases apart after V is trimmed by 4 bases and J by 3 bases. Graves' hyperthyroidism was defined as stable when no progression to ophthalmopathy occurred over 18 months of follow-up. Hyperthyroidism patients were aged 18 to 65 years and newly diagnosed, with disease duration of less than 2 months. Any patient with an uncontrolled infection, another autoimmune disease, pregnancy or lactation was excluded. Diagnoses were based on clinical symptoms, serum thyroxine and TRAb, thyroid ultrasound and orbital computed tomography. Ficoll-Paque density gradient centrifugation was used to isolate PBMCs from 10 ml of fresh peripheral blood. Total RNA was extracted using Trizol reagent, and RNA quality was assessed on an Agilent 2100 Bioanalyzer.

The sequenced sample was blood. This sequence uses TRBV20-1 and TRBJ2-7; TRBD2 is a weak D gene call, 6 bases matching. This clonotype was sampled from a woman between 18 and 29 years old with Graves' hyperthyroidism. The DNA sequence follows: TGCAGTGCTACTAGGACTACCGTAAACTACGAGCAGTACTTC. Translated, this gives CSATRTTVNYEQYF.